The rows below give T cell receptor beta chains drawn from one sample of a study of cytomegalovirus exposure and HLA in healthy donors. The data were produced by immunoSEQ multiplex PCR, yet TCRdb's version contains in-frame clones alone and is incomplete. The sample yields over 75,000 clones, around 10% seen once. Sequences were obtained from PBMCs. The receptors stem from a man aged 45-60 years in good health and CMV-seropositive. Both conserved end residues are part of each CDR3. The order of the fields is D gene, V gene, J gene, clone size, CDR3 protein, CDR3 DNA. The D gene is left open where the match is weak. The listing skips clone size in some rows; elsewhere it reads once, few, many or a size class.

D gene: TRBD1; V gene: TRBV28; J gene: TRBJ1-2; clone size: -; CDR3 protein: CASSTGTDIYGYTF; CDR3 DNA: TGTGCCAGCAGCACCGGGACAGACATCTATGGCTACACCTTC
D gene: TRBD1; V gene: TRBV11-3; J gene: TRBJ1-5; clone size: few; CDR3 protein: CASSLAWTGGSNSNQPQHF; CDR3 DNA: TGTGCCAGCAGCTTAGCTTGGACAGGGGGCTCGAATAGCAATCAGCCCCAGCATTTT
D gene: -; V gene: TRBV10-3; J gene: TRBJ1-6; clone size: -; CDR3 protein: CAITSSYNSPLHF; CDR3 DNA: TGTGCCATCACCAGCTCCTATAATTCACCCCTCCACTTT
D gene: TRBD2; V gene: TRBV28; J gene: TRBJ2-7; clone size: -; CDR3 protein: CAIASGASYEQYF; CDR3 DNA: TGTGCCATCGCTAGCGGGGCTTCCTACGAGCAGTACTTC
D gene: -; V gene: TRBV18; J gene: TRBJ2-5; clone size: -; CDR3 protein: CASSPDRQETQYF; CDR3 DNA: TGTGCCAGCTCACCAGACAGGCAAGAGACCCAGTACTTC
D gene: TRBD1; V gene: TRBV30; J gene: TRBJ1-1; clone size: few; CDR3 protein: CAWSHGQGRVRAFF; CDR3 DNA: TGTGCCTGGAGTCACGGACAGGGACGGGTGAGGGCTTTCTTT
D gene: -; V gene: TRBV25-1; J gene: TRBJ2-2; clone size: few; CDR3 protein: CASSSPGTGELFF; CDR3 DNA: TGTGCCAGCAGTTCCCCGGGGACCGGGGAGCTGTTTTTT
D gene: TRBD1; V gene: TRBV28; J gene: TRBJ1-1; clone size: -; CDR3 protein: CASSQPGTVMNTEAFF; CDR3 DNA: TGTGCCAGCAGTCAACCCGGGACAGTGATGAACACTGAAGCTTTCTTT
D gene: TRBD2; V gene: TRBV7-6; J gene: TRBJ2-1; clone size: few; CDR3 protein: CASSLYGGGPGSYNEQFF; CDR3 DNA: TGTGCCAGCAGCTTGTATGGGGGAGGGCCTGGATCCTACAATGAGCAGTTCTTC
D gene: TRBD1; V gene: TRBV27; J gene: TRBJ1-1; clone size: -; CDR3 protein: CASSWSGGTEAFF; CDR3 DNA: TGTGCCAGCAGTTGGTCAGGGGGTACTGAAGCTTTCTTT
D gene: TRBD1; V gene: TRBV9; J gene: TRBJ1-1; clone size: few; CDR3 protein: CASSAMDRGRNTEAFF; CDR3 DNA: TGTGCCAGCAGCGCAATGGACAGGGGGCGGAACACTGAAGCTTTCTTT
D gene: TRBD1; V gene: TRBV6-5; J gene: TRBJ1-1; clone size: few; CDR3 protein: CASSRGQMNTEAFF; CDR3 DNA: TGTGCCAGCAGCCGGGGACAGATGAACACTGAAGCTTTCTTT
D gene: -; V gene: TRBV2; J gene: TRBJ1-1; clone size: -; CDR3 protein: CASSLRGAHEAFF; CDR3 DNA: TGTGCCAGCAGTTTGCGGGGGGCCCACGAAGCTTTCTTT
D gene: TRBD2; V gene: TRBV27; J gene: TRBJ2-7; clone size: -; CDR3 protein: CASGTGLAGAYEQYF; CDR3 DNA: TGTGCCAGCGGAACAGGACTAGCGGGCGCCTACGAGCAGTACTTC
D gene: TRBD2; V gene: TRBV7-8; J gene: TRBJ2-1; clone size: -; CDR3 protein: CAVRSASGRGYLQGEQFF; CDR3 DNA: TGTGCCGTCCGAAGTGCTAGCGGGAGAGGCTATCTCCAAGGTGAGCAGTTCTTC
D gene: TRBD1; V gene: TRBV19; J gene: TRBJ2-2; clone size: few; CDR3 protein: CASEGQGFGELFF; CDR3 DNA: TGTGCCAGTGAGGGACAGGGGTTCGGGGAGCTGTTTTTT
D gene: -; V gene: TRBV5-6; J gene: TRBJ1-6; clone size: -; CDR3 protein: CASSPVGGAEGSPLHF; CDR3 DNA: TGTGCCAGCAGCCCGGTAGGGGGGGCGGAAGGTTCACCCCTCCACTTT
D gene: TRBD2; V gene: TRBV2; J gene: TRBJ2-5; clone size: -; CDR3 protein: CASSEGLAGGPTRETQYF; CDR3 DNA: TGTGCCAGCAGTGAGGGGCTAGCGGGGGGACCCACTCGCGAGACCCAGTACTTC
D gene: TRBD1; V gene: TRBV29-1; J gene: TRBJ1-5; clone size: -; CDR3 protein: CSVGQGAGQPQHF; CDR3 DNA: TGCAGCGTGGGACAGGGGGCCGGACAGCCCCAGCATTTT
D gene: -; V gene: TRBV21-1; J gene: TRBJ1-5; clone size: -; CDR3 protein: CASSNLGQGFRQPQHF; CDR3 DNA: TGTGCCAGCAGCAATTTAGGACAGGGGTTTCGCCAGCCCCAGCATTTT
D gene: TRBD1; V gene: TRBV7-3; J gene: TRBJ1-1; clone size: -; CDR3 protein: CASSGQGANTEAFF; CDR3 DNA: TGTGCCAGCAGCGGACAGGGGGCCAACACTGAAGCTTTCTTT
D gene: -; V gene: TRBV10-3; J gene: TRBJ1-1; clone size: few; CDR3 protein: CAISEGGWNTEAFF; CDR3 DNA: TGTGCCATCAGTGAGGGAGGATGGAACACTGAAGCTTTCTTT
D gene: -; V gene: TRBV28; J gene: TRBJ1-5; clone size: -; CDR3 protein: CASSRSGRGQPQHF; CDR3 DNA: TGTGCCAGCAGTCGCTCAGGGAGGGGTCAGCCCCAGCATTTT
D gene: -; V gene: TRBV4-1; J gene: TRBJ2-7; clone size: -; CDR3 protein: CASTSHRGSYEQYF; CDR3 DNA: TGCGCCAGCACCAGCCACCGCGGAAGCTACGAGCAGTACTTC
D gene: -; V gene: TRBV19; J gene: TRBJ2-7; clone size: -; CDR3 protein: CASSPGESPSDEQYF; CDR3 DNA: TGTGCCAGTAGCCCCGGGGAGTCCCCCTCGGACGAGCAGTACTTC
D gene: -; V gene: TRBV5-1; J gene: TRBJ1-5; clone size: -; CDR3 protein: CASSFSGGGQPQHF; CDR3 DNA: TGCGCCAGCAGCTTTTCTGGGGGAGGACAGCCCCAGCATTTT
D gene: -; V gene: TRBV18; J gene: TRBJ1-5; clone size: -; CDR3 protein: CASSSTGIQPQHF; CDR3 DNA: TGTGCCAGCTCATCAACAGGGATTCAGCCCCAGCATTTT
D gene: -; V gene: TRBV28; J gene: TRBJ2-3; clone size: -; CDR3 protein: CASSRAGGTTDTQYF; CDR3 DNA: TGTGCCAGCAGCCGCGCTGGCGGAACCACAGATACGCAGTATTTT
D gene: -; V gene: TRBV28; J gene: TRBJ1-1; clone size: few; CDR3 protein: CASSLYPAEAFF; CDR3 DNA: TGTGCCAGCAGTTTATATCCTGCTGAAGCTTTCTTT
D gene: -; V gene: TRBV28; J gene: TRBJ1-5; clone size: -; CDR3 protein: CASSFSQGSNQPQHF; CDR3 DNA: TGTGCCAGCAGTTTTTCACAGGGTTCCAATCAGCCCCAGCATTTT
D gene: TRBD1; V gene: TRBV4-1; J gene: TRBJ2-5; clone size: few; CDR3 protein: CASSPLRGQGTETQYF; CDR3 DNA: TGCGCCAGCAGCCCTCTCCGGGGACAGGGCACAGAGACCCAGTACTTC
D gene: -; V gene: TRBV2; J gene: TRBJ2-2; clone size: -; CDR3 protein: CASRKSGTGELFF; CDR3 DNA: TGTGCCAGCCGAAAATCGGGCACCGGGGAGCTGTTTTTT
D gene: TRBD1; V gene: TRBV9; J gene: TRBJ2-1; clone size: many; CDR3 protein: CASSRQGGSYNEQFF; CDR3 DNA: TGTGCCAGCAGCCGACAGGGGGGATCCTACAATGAGCAGTTCTTC
D gene: -; V gene: TRBV4-1; J gene: TRBJ1-2; clone size: few; CDR3 protein: CASSQGRYGLDYTF; CDR3 DNA: TGCGCCAGCAGCCAAGGGAGGTACGGCTTAGACTACACCTTC
D gene: TRBD1; V gene: TRBV5-5; J gene: TRBJ1-6; clone size: few; CDR3 protein: CASSSGQTLNSPLHF; CDR3 DNA: TGTGCCAGCAGCTCGGGACAGACCCTCAATTCACCCCTCCACTTT
D gene: TRBD1; V gene: TRBV7-6; J gene: TRBJ2-3; clone size: few; CDR3 protein: CASSTPGQGASTDTQYF; CDR3 DNA: TGTGCCAGCAGCACACCGGGACAGGGGGCTAGCACAGATACGCAGTATTTT
D gene: TRBD2; V gene: TRBV5-1; J gene: TRBJ2-3; clone size: few; CDR3 protein: CASSPKAGTDTQYF; CDR3 DNA: TGCGCCAGCAGCCCCAAAGCGGGGACGGATACGCAGTATTTT
D gene: TRBD1; V gene: TRBV4-3; J gene: TRBJ1-1; clone size: -; CDR3 protein: CASSPRQGNTEAFF; CDR3 DNA: TGCGCCAGCAGCCCGAGACAGGGGAACACTGAAGCTTTCTTT
D gene: TRBD2; V gene: TRBV6-5; J gene: TRBJ2-7; clone size: few; CDR3 protein: CASSYTTSGTYEQYF; CDR3 DNA: TGTGCCAGCAGTTACACGACTAGCGGGACCTACGAGCAGTACTTC
D gene: -; V gene: TRBV9; J gene: TRBJ2-1; clone size: -; CDR3 protein: CASSGPVGLDQGNEQFF; CDR3 DNA: TGTGCCAGCAGCGGTCCAGTAGGACTAGACCAGGGGAATGAGCAGTTCTTC
D gene: TRBD1; V gene: TRBV5-6; J gene: TRBJ2-5; clone size: few; CDR3 protein: CASSSRTGGLLETQYF; CDR3 DNA: TGTGCCAGCAGTAGTCGTACAGGGGGTCTGCTGGAGACCCAGTACTTC
D gene: TRBD2; V gene: TRBV7-9; J gene: TRBJ2-2; clone size: many; CDR3 protein: CASSSGLASANTGELFF; CDR3 DNA: TGTGCCAGCAGCTCGGGACTAGCGTCCGCGAACACCGGGGAGCTGTTTTTT
D gene: TRBD1; V gene: TRBV5-1; J gene: TRBJ1-1; clone size: -; CDR3 protein: CASSSGQAPMNTEAFF; CDR3 DNA: TGCGCCAGCAGCTCCGGACAGGCCCCCATGAACACTGAAGCTTTCTTT
D gene: TRBD1; V gene: TRBV7-3; J gene: TRBJ1-3; clone size: -; CDR3 protein: CASSDRQGHTIYF; CDR3 DNA: TGTGCCAGCAGCGACCGACAGGGACACACCATATATTTT
D gene: TRBD2; V gene: TRBV11-2; J gene: TRBJ2-3; clone size: -; CDR3 protein: CASSSTSGRVADTQYF; CDR3 DNA: TGTGCCAGCAGCTCGACTAGCGGGAGGGTAGCAGATACGCAGTATTTT
D gene: TRBD2; V gene: TRBV5-1; J gene: TRBJ2-3; clone size: few; CDR3 protein: CASSLGLAGGRLADTQYF; CDR3 DNA: TGCGCCAGCAGCTTAGGGCTAGCGGGAGGCCGCCTCGCAGATACGCAGTATTTT
D gene: -; V gene: TRBV6-5; J gene: TRBJ2-5; clone size: -; CDR3 protein: CASSSSLLAGRETQYF; CDR3 DNA: TGTGCCAGCAGTTCGTCCCTTTTGGCGGGGAGAGAGACCCAGTACTTC
D gene: TRBD1; V gene: TRBV6-5; J gene: TRBJ2-7; clone size: -; CDR3 protein: CASSTAGTGAYEQYF; CDR3 DNA: TGTGCCAGCAGTACCGCCGGGACAGGGGCCTACGAGCAGTACTTC
D gene: TRBD2; V gene: TRBV11-2; J gene: TRBJ2-3; clone size: few; CDR3 protein: CASSLDAGGETLADTQYF; CDR3 DNA: TGTGCCAGCAGCTTAGACGCGGGAGGGGAGACCTTAGCAGATACGCAGTATTTT